Listed below are T cell receptor beta chains from one sample, sequenced in a study of blood T cells in healthy people across ages. From the 5' RACE reads, TCRdb called clonotypes with MiXCR, one entry per CDR3 protein. The table includes 1,100,000 or so distinct CDR3 sequences, under 45% detected once. Specimen: blood. These receptors all come from a woman in her sixties or seventies in good health. Each CDR3 is given with its conserved first and last residue. A D gene is named only where the DNA matches it firmly. A row's size may be missing; if present it is once, few, many or a size class.

D gene	clone size	J gene	V gene	CDR3 protein	CDR3 DNA
TRBD2	.	TRBJ2-5	TRBV3-1	CASSLRRLGLAGSGQETQYF	TGTGCCAGCAGCCTCAGAAGATTGGGACTAGCGGGATCAGGTCAAGAGACCCAGTACTTC
TRBD2	.	TRBJ2-3	TRBV7-8	CASSRVSGRGADTQYF	TGTGCCAGCAGCCGGGTTAGCGGGAGGGGTGCAGATACGCAGTATTTT
TRBD2	.	TRBJ2-1	TRBV20-1	CSARTSGRIDEQFF	TGCAGTGCTCGGACTAGCGGGAGAATCGATGAGCAGTTCTTC
TRBD2	.	TRBJ2-7	TRBV14	CASSHLAGGLTYEQYF	TGTGCCAGCAGCCACTTAGCGGGAGGCCTTACCTACGAGCAGTACTTC
.	.	TRBJ2-7	TRBV29-1	CSASGHGEYEQYF	TGCAGCGCGTCGGGACACGGGGAGTACGAGCAGTACTTC
.	.	TRBJ2-3	TRBV2	CASSGHEFSTDTQYF	TGTGCCAGCAGTGGCCATGAGTTTAGCACAGATACGCAGTATTTT
TRBD2	few	TRBJ2-7	TRBV28	CASSLRYRGRASSYEQYF	TGTGCCAGCAGTTTAAGGTATCGTGGGAGGGCGAGCTCCTACGAGCAGTACTTC
.	.	TRBJ2-7	TRBV29-1	CSVATDTLSSYEQYF	TGCAGCGTTGCGACGGACACCCTGAGCTCCTACGAGCAGTACTTC
TRBD1	.	TRBJ2-1	TRBV5-1	CASSITGTGNYNEQFF	TGCGCCAGCAGCATCACGGGGACAGGAAACTACAATGAGCAGTTCTTC
.	.	TRBJ2-5	TRBV25-1	CASSEVRHQETQYF	TGTGCCAGCAGTGAGGTTAGGCACCAAGAGACCCAGTACTTC
.	many	TRBJ2-3	TRBV27	CASSASGDTQYF	TGTGCCAGCAGTGCTAGTGGGGATACGCAGTATTTT
.	.	TRBJ1-2	TRBV9	CASSAPGQIYGYTF	TGTGCCAGCAGCGCCCCGGGACAAATCTATGGCTACACCTTC
.	few	TRBJ2-3	TRBV6-5	CASRTGRRQYF	TGTGCCAGCAGAACGGGCAGGAGGCAGTATTTT
.	.	TRBJ1-5	TRBV27	CASRGTISNQPQHF	TGTGCCAGCAGGGGTACGATTAGCAATCAGCCCCAGCATTTT
.	few	TRBJ1-4	TRBV2	CASRNAGEKLFF	TGTGCCAGCAGGAACGCGGGTGAAAAACTGTTTTTT
.	few	TRBJ1-5	TRBV5-1	CASSLDLGSPPQHF	TGCGCCAGCAGCTTGGATCTGGGATCCCCGCCCCAGCATTTT
TRBD2	.	TRBJ2-7	TRBV20-1	CSARSRREVTYEQYF	TGCAGTGCTAGGTCTCGGCGGGAGGTGACTTACGAGCAGTACTTC
.	many	TRBJ2-6	TRBV27	CASSPLNSGANVLTF	TGTGCCAGCAGTCCACTAAACTCTGGGGCCAACGTCCTGACTTTC
.	.	TRBJ2-7	TRBV6-1	CASSESTGVYEQYF	TGTGCCAGCAGTGAATCTACGGGGGTTTACGAGCAGTACTTC
.	few	TRBJ2-1	TRBV6-5	CASSSVGEQFF	TGTGCCAGCAGTTCTGTGGGTGAGCAGTTCTTC
TRBD2	.	TRBJ2-1	TRBV11-3	CASSATSGRAYNEQFF	TGTGCCAGCAGCGCAACTAGCGGGAGGGCCTACAATGAGCAGTTCTTC
.	.	TRBJ2-1	TRBV6-5	CASIIGETQFF	TGTGCCAGCATCATCGGAGAGACCCAGTTCTTC
TRBD1	.	TRBJ2-5	TRBV20-1	CSAKPGQGTETQYF	TGCAGTGCTAAACCGGGACAGGGTACGGAGACCCAGTACTTC
TRBD2	.	TRBJ2-1	TRBV4-1	CASSREREVIYNEQFF	TGCGCCAGCAGCCGCGAGCGGGAGGTAATCTACAATGAGCAGTTCTTC
TRBD1	.	TRBJ2-7	TRBV20-1	CSARDGQVRTEQYF	TGCAGTGCTAGAGACGGACAGGTCCGGACAGAGCAGTACTTC
TRBD2	few	TRBJ2-1	TRBV6-5	CASRTSPLSEQFF	TGTGCCAGCAGGACTAGCCCGCTGAGCGAGCAGTTCTTC
.	.	TRBJ2-1	TRBV29-1	CSGARERTYNEQFF	TGCAGCGGGGCCCGGGAGCGGACGTACAATGAGCAGTTCTTC